Presented here are 5 T cell receptor beta chains from one specimen sequenced in a study of OX40 agonist ivuxolimab in advanced cancers. Only in-frame clones appear in the TCRdb table, and some are missing; sequencing was by immunoSEQ multiplex PCR. The table has some 46,000 clones, 70% to 90% seen once; the top ten hold around 11%. The starting material was CD4+ or CD8+ T cells sorted from blood, obtained in a trial of the OX40 agonist ivuxolimab. Receptors were obtained from an adult with an advanced solid tumor such as melanoma, head and neck, liver or kidney cancer.

V is TRBV9 and J is TRBJ2-7; 9 bases are shared with TRBD1. The trim removed 0 bases at V and 4 bases at J, leaving 5 bases unmatched. Germline V gives CDR1 SGDLS, CDR2 YYNGEE. There are 15 residues in the CDR3. Here the CDR3 DNA reads TGTGCCAGCAGCGTAGGCGGGACAGGGAAGTACGAGCAGTACTTC. It is translated as CASSVGGTGKYEQYF.

The chain recombines TRBV11-2 with TRBJ1-1, with D perhaps TRBD1 (6 bases). Germline V CDR1 and CDR2: SGHAT, FQNNGV. The CDR3 runs 12 residues. Trimming left V 1 base short and J 6 bases short, with 6 bases between. The CDR3 here is CASSLAGAEAFF. The CDR3 DNA reads TGTGCCAGCAGCTTAGCAGGGGCTGAAGCTTTCTTT.

The chain recombines TRBV28 with TRBJ2-1, with 10 bases lining up with TRBD1. J gave up 6 bases and V 3 bases, and 5 bases lay outside the gene matches. The CDR3 is made up of 15 amino acids. CDR1 is MDHEN and CDR2 is SYDVKM in the germline V gene. As DNA, the CDR3 is TGTGCCAGCAGTTTCATCGGACAGGGGGGCAATGAGCAGTTCTTC. This sequence encodes CASSFIGQGGNEQFF.

Here the CDR3 DNA reads TGTGCCAGCAGCTTTTGGACGAACACTGAAGCTTTCTTT. Translating gives CASSFWTNTEAFF. The J gene is TRBJ1-1, the V gene TRBV5-4; D ambiguous. Germline CDR1 and CDR2: SGHNT and YYREEE (reference sequence). Between the trimmed V and J ends, which lost 2 bases and 1 base, there was a span of 6 bases. The CDR3 totals 13 residues.

This chain links TRBV29-1 with TRBJ2-5; D is uncertain. The J call may be in error: the DNA end matches TRBJ2-7 better. This CDR3 spans 11 amino acids. CDR1 is SQVTM, CDR2 ANQGSEA, per germline. CDR3 in amino acids: CSVEGNYEQYF. In DNA form, the CDR3 reads TGCAGCGTTGAGGGGAACTACGAGCAGTACTTC.